This entry is about one TCR beta chain. In the original workflow: The authors estimated nucleated cell counts from reference gene primer amplification. Profiling relied on immunoSEQ multiplex PCR, and the TCRdb table lists in-frame clones only, not all of them. That table supplies the V and J calls and clone size; D and trimming were determined from the DNA. The table shows 150,000 to 200,000 clones, with 80% to 90% occurring only once. This CDR3 spans 13 amino acids. Germline CDR1 reads SGHRS; CDR2 reads YFSETQ. V shed 0 bases and J shed 4 bases, with 7 bases lying between them. The record originates from a study of blood T cell repertoires in COVID-19.

The sample comprised peripheral blood. The clonotype was recovered from a man aged 70-80 years with active or convalescent COVID-19. V gene TRBV5-1 combines with J gene TRBJ1-2, with D hard to call. In nucleotides, the CDR3 is TGCGCCAGCAGCTTGGGGGCAGCCTATGGCTACACCTTC. Amino acids: CASSLGAAYGYTF.